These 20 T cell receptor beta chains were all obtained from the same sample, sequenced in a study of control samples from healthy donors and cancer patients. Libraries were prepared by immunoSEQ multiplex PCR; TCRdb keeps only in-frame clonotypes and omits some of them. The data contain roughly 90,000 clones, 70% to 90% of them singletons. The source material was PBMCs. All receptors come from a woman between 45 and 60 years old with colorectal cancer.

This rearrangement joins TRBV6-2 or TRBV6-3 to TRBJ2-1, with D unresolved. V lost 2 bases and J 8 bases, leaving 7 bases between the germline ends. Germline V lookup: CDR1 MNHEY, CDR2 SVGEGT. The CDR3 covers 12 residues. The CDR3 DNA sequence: TGTGCCAGCAGTTACCTCACTTATGAGCAGTTCTTC. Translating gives CASSYLTYEQFF.

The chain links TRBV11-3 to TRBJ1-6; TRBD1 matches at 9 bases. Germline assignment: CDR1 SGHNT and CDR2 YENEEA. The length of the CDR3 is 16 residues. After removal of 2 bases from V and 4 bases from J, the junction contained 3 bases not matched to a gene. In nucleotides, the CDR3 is TGTGCCAGCAGCTTACAAGGACAGGGGTATAATTCACCCCTCCACTTT. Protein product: CASSLQGQGYNSPLHF.

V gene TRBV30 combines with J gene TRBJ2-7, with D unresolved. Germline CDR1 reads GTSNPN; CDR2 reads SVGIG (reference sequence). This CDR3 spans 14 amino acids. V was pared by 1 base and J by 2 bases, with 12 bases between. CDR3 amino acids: CAWSAPGRAYEQYV. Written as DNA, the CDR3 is TGTGCCTGGAGTGCCCCCGGCAGAGCCTACGAGCAGTACGTC.

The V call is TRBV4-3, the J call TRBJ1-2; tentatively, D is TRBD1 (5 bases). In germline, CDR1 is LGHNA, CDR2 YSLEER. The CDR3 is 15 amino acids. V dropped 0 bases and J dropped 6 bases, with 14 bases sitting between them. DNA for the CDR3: TGCGCCAGCAGCCAAGATCCAGGGAGGGAAAATGGCTACACCTTC. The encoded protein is CASSQDPGRENGYTF.

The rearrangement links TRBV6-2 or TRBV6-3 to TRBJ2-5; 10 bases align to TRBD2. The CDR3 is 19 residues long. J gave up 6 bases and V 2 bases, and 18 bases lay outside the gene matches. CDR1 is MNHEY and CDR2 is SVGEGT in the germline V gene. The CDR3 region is CASSYSGSGGAQARQTQYF. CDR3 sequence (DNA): TGTGCCAGCAGTTACAGCGGCAGCGGGGGGGCCCAGGCTCGGCAGACCCAGTACTTC.

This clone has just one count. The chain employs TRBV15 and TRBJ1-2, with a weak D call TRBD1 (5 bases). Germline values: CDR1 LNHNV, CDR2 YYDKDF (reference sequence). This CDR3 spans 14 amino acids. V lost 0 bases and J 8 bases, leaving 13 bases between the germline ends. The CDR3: CATSRDMGVGGYTF. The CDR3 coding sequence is TGTGCCACCAGCAGAGATATGGGGGTCGGGGGCTACACCTTC.

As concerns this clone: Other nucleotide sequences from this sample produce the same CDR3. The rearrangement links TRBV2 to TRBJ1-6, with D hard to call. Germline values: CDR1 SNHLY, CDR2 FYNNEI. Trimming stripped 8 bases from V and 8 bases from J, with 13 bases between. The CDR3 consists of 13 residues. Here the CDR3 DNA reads TGTGCCAGCGGGAGGCAGGCGGATTCACCCCTCCACTTT. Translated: CASGRQADSPLHF.

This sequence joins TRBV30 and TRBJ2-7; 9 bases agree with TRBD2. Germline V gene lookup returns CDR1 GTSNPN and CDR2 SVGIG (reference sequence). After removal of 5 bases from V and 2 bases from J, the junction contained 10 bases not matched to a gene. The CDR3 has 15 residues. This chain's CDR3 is CAWAPLAGSAYEQYV. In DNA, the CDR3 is TGTGCCTGGGCCCCCCTAGCGGGGTCTGCCTACGAGCAGTACGTC.

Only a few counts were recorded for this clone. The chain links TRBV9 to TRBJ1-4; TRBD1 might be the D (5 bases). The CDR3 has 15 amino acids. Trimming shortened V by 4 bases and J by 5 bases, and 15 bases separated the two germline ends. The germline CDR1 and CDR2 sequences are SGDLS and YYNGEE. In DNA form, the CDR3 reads TGTGCCAGCAGCCCCCAGCCGAACAGGAATGAAAAACTGTTTTTT. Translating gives CASSPQPNRNEKLFF. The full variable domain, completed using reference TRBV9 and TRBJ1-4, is DSGVTQTPKHLITATGQRVTLRCSPRSGDLSVYWYQQSLDQGLQFLIQYYNGEERAKGNILERFSAQQFPDLHSELNLSSLELGDSALYFCASSPQPNRNEKLFFGSGTQLSVL.

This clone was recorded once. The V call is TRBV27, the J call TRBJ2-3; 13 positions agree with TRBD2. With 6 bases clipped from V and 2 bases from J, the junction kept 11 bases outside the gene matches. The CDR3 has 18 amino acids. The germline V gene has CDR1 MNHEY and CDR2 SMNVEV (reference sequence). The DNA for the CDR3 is TGTGCCAGCAGCCCCACTAGCGGGGGGGCGACATACACAGATACGCAGTATTTT. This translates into CASSPTSGGATYTDTQYF.

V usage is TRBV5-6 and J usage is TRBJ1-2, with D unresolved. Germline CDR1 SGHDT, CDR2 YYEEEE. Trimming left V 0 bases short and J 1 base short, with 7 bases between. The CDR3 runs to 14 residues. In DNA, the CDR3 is TGTGCCAGCAGCTTGGCCAGTGTTAACTATGGCTACACCTTC. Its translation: CASSLASVNYGYTF.

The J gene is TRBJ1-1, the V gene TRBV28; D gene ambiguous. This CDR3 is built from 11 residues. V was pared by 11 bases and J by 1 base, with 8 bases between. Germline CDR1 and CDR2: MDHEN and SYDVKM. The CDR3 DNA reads TGTGCCTGTTTACAGAACACTGAAGCTTTCTTT. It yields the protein CACLQNTEAFF.

For the CDR3, the DNA is TGTGCCATCAGTTCCAGCGGGGGGGCCAATGAGCAGTTCTTC. This gives the protein CAISSSGGANEQFF. This chain links TRBV10-3 with TRBJ2-1; 10 nucleotides align to TRBD2. The CDR3 covers 14 residues. V shed 5 bases, J shed 6 bases, and the junction held 4 bases outside the gene matches. CDR1 ENHRY and CDR2 SYGVKD come from the germline V gene.

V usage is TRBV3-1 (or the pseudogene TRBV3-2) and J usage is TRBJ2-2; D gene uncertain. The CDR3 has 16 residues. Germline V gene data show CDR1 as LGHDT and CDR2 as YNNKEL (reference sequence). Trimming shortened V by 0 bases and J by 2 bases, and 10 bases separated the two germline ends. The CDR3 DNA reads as TGTGCCAGCAGCCAAGATACTAACCGAAACACCGGGGAGCTGTTTTTT. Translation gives CASSQDTNRNTGELFF.

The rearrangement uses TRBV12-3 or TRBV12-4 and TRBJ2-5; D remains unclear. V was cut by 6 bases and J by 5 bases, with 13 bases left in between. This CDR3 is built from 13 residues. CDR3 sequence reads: CASSLEFAETQYF. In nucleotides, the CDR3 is TGTGCCAGCAGCTTGGAGTTTGCCGAGACCCAGTACTTC.

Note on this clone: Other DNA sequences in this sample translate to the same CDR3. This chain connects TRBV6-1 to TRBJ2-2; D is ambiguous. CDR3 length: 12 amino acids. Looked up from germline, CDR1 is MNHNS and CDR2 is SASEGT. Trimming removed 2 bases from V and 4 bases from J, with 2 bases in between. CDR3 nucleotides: TGTGCCAGCAGTGAAACCACCGGGGAGCTGTTTTTT. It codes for CASSETTGELFF.

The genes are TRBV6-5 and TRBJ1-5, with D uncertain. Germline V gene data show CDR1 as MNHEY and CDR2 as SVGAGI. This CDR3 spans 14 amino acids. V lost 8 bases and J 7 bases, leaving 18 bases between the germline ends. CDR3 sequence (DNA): TGTGCCAGCGGACCGCCGCCTCTTGAGCAGCCCCAGCATTTT. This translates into CASGPPPLEQPQHF.

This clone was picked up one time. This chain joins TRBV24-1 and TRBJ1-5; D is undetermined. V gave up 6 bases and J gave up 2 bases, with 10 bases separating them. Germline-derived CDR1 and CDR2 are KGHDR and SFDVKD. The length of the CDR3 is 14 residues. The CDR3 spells CATSNAGGNQPQHF. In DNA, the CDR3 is TGTGCCACCAGTAATGCTGGGGGCAATCAGCCCCAGCATTTT.

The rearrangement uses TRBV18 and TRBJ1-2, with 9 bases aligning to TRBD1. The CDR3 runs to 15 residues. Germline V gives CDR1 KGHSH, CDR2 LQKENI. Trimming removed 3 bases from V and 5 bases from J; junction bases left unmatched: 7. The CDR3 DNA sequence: TGTGCCAGCTCACCCACAGGGGGCGAAGGGTATGGCTACACCTTC. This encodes CASSPTGGEGYGYTF. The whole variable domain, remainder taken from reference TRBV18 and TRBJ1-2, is NAGVMQNPRHLVRRRGQEARLRCSPMKGHSHVYWYRQLPEEGLKFMVYLQKENIIDESGMPKERFSAEFPKEGPSILRIQQVVRGDSAAYFCASSPTGGEGYGYTFGSGTRLTVV.

The CDR3 reads CAIRSGGSGANVLTF. The CDR3 DNA sequence: TGTGCCATCAGATCAGGGGGCTCGGGGGCCAACGTCCTGACTTTC. This chain links TRBV10-3 with TRBJ2-6; 8 nucleotides match TRBD1. The germline V gene encodes CDR1 ENHRY and CDR2 SYGVKD. Trimming removed 6 bases from V and 4 bases from J; junction bases left unmatched: 5. The CDR3 has 15 amino acids.